Below, 15 T cell receptor beta chains from the same sample are listed, as sequenced in a study of blood T cells in healthy people across ages. Primed by a sample-barcoded 5' primer and a J-beta primer mix, a second PCR proceeded for 7 to 11 cycles. In TCRdb, the 5' RACE reads were re-called with MiXCR into one record per CDR3 protein. Of fewer than 650,000 distinct CDR3 sequences in the sample, about a quarter are singletons; the top ten hold approximately 3.6%. These data are also associated with another study on T cells of mothers and their children.

The sequencing sample was made of blood. Source of these receptors: a boy aged 2 to 10 in good health.

In its sample, this clonotype was seen a few times. The rearrangement links TRBV6-6 to TRBJ2-1, with TRBD2 identical over 8 bases. The germline V gene encodes CDR1 MNHNY and CDR2 SVGAGI (reference sequence). The CDR3 sequence is 14 residues long. The V segment lost 5 bases and the J segment 6 bases; nucleotides outside the gene matches: 6. As DNA, the CDR3 is TGTGCCAGCAGTCCTCCGACTAGCGCCAATGAGCAGTTCTTC. Amino acid sequence: CASSPPTSANEQFF.

A remark on this clonotype: One end of the junction does not line up with germline, which may come from a read error. This rearrangement joins TRBV12-3 or TRBV12-4 to TRBJ2-5; D is possibly TRBD2 (5 bases). This CDR3 contains 13 residues. CDR3 in amino acids: CASSLRGYNERFF. As DNA, the CDR3 is TGTGCCAGCAGTTTGAGAGGTTACAATGAGCGGTTCTTC.

V and J are TRBV2 and TRBJ2-5; D ambiguous. The assigned J gene may be wrong: the sequence end matches TRBJ2-1 better. The germline V gene encodes CDR1 SNHLY and CDR2 FYNNEI. There are 14 residues in the CDR3. CDR3 DNA sequence: TGTGCCAGCAGTCTCCCAGGAGAGTACAATGAGCAGTTCTTC. This codes for CASSLPGEYNEQFF.

The rearrangement links TRBV24-1 to TRBJ1-2, with D tentatively TRBD1 (5 bases). V was trimmed by 3 bases and J by 4 bases, leaving 14 bases between them. The CDR3 runs to 15 residues. The V gene's germline CDR1 is KGHDR and CDR2 SFDVKD. CDR3 coding DNA: TGTGCCACCAGTGATCCGTGGGGGGTCGGCTATGGCTACACCTTC. This sequence encodes CATSDPWGVGYGYTF.

This clonotype was seen a few times. This chain joins TRBV7-9 and TRBJ1-3; no definite D call. The CDR3 consists of 16 residues. Germline CDR1 SEHNR, CDR2 FQNEAQ (reference sequence). V shed 4 bases and J shed 4 bases, with 17 bases lying between them. CDR3 DNA sequence: TGTGCCAGCAGCTCGGTCCCGGGCATTAAGGGAAACACCATATATTTT. Protein sequence: CASSSVPGIKGNTIYF.

The chain has TRBV12-3 or TRBV12-4 and TRBJ2-5; D is uncertain. Trimming stripped 6 bases from V and 0 bases from J, with 8 bases between. The CDR3 is 13 amino acids. Written as DNA, the CDR3 is TGTGCCAGCAGCGCCCCTAACCAAGAGACCCAGTACTTC. Translation gives CASSAPNQETQYF.

This clonotype has more than one count but fewer than ten. The chain combines TRBV24-1 with TRBJ2-5, with 10 bases fitting TRBD2. The J call could be wrong; TRBJ2-1 is a better fit for the DNA end. The germline V gene has CDR1 KGHDR and CDR2 SFDVKD. This CDR3 is 15 amino acids long. The CDR3 loop is CATSGASGGGNEQFF. CDR3 in DNA: TGTGCCACCAGTGGGGCTAGCGGGGGAGGGAATGAGCAGTTCTTC.

In this sample, this clonotype turned up once. The chain joins TRBV29-1 to TRBJ1-2; D is unclear. The CDR3 covers 13 residues. V was trimmed by 4 bases and J by 2 bases, leaving 11 bases between them. Germline CDR1 and CDR2: SQVTM and ANQGSEA. CDR3 DNA sequence: TGCAGCGTTGTGCATGAGGCCAACTATGGCTACACCTTC. Its protein is CSVVHEANYGYTF.

V is TRBV20-1 and J is TRBJ2-5; D unclear. V lost 3 bases and J 11 bases, leaving 19 bases between the germline ends. CDR3 length: 13 amino acids. Germline loops: CDR1 DFQATT, CDR2 SNEGSKA (reference sequence). The CDR3 region has the DNA TGCAGTGCTAGGTTGGGTTCGGCCGCCCAGCAGTACTTC. Translation gives CSARLGSAAQQYF.

The chain employs TRBV12-3 or TRBV12-4 and TRBJ1-1, with D tentatively TRBD1 (5 bases). The CDR3 has 12 residues. Trimming removed 4 bases from V and 13 bases from J, with 16 bases in between. In DNA, the CDR3 is TGTGCCAGCAGTTCCAGGCGGGACGTCGTTTTCTTT. Its translation is CASSSRRDVVFF.

The chain carries TRBV5-5 and TRBJ1-1; D is undetermined. CDR3 length: 12 residues. Trimming removed 4 bases from V and 3 bases from J, with 7 bases in between. Germline V CDR1 and CDR2: SGHKS, YYEKEE (reference sequence). The chain's CDR3 is CASSQTYTEAFF. In DNA form, the CDR3 reads TGTGCCAGCAGCCAGACCTACACTGAAGCTTTCTTT.

This clonotype was picked up many times. The chain joins TRBV2 to TRBJ1-1; D uncertain. Trimming shortened V by 7 bases and J by 4 bases, and 16 bases separated the two germline ends. There are 14 residues in the CDR3. Germline V gene data show CDR1 as SNHLY and CDR2 as FYNNEI. DNA of the CDR3: TGTGCCAGCATTGGGTCAAAAGCTGGCACTGAAGCTTTCTTT. Its translation: CASIGSKAGTEAFF.

This clonotype was recorded a few times. This chain uses TRBV12-3 or TRBV12-4 with TRBJ1-2, with unresolved D. Trimming left V 7 bases short and J 4 bases short, with 19 bases between. The CDR3 is made up of 15 amino acids. Here the CDR3 DNA reads TGTGCCAGCACCCTCTGGGCCGGAAGGCGCTATGGCTACACCTTC. It is translated as CASTLWAGRRYGYTF.

This clonotype was detected a few times. The rearrangement uses TRBV6-5 and TRBJ2-1; 7 nucleotides align to TRBD2. CDR1 and CDR2 from the germline V gene are MNHEY and SVGAGI. After removal of 8 bases from V and 2 bases from J, the junction contained 9 bases not matched to a gene. The CDR3 extends over 15 amino acids. CDR3 region: CASSITGGPYNEQFF. The CDR3 region has the DNA TGTGCCAGCTCGATCACGGGGGGTCCCTACAATGAGCAGTTCTTC.

The chain recombines TRBV5-5 with TRBJ1-1, with a possible D match to TRBD1 (5 bases). Germline V CDR1 and CDR2: SGHKS, YYEKEE (reference sequence). The CDR3 spans 16 residues. Trimming took 6 bases from V and 1 from J, leaving 19 bases between them. Written as DNA, the CDR3 is TGTGCCAGCACCAATTGGTTCAGGGTCGCGAACACTGAAGCTTTCTTT. This gives the protein CASTNWFRVANTEAFF.